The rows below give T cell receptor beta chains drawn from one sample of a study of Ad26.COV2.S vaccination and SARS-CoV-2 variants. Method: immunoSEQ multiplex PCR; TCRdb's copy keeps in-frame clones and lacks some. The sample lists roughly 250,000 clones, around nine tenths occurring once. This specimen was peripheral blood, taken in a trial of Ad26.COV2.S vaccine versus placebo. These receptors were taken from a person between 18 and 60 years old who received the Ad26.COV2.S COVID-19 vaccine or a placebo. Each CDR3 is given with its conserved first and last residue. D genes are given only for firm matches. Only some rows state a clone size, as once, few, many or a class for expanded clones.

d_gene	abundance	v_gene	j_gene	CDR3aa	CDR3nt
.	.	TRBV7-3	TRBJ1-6	CASRSPLHF	TGTGCCAGCAGATCGCCCCTCCACTTT
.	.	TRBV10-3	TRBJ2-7	CAISDYGTVVQYF	TGTGCCATCAGTGATTATGGCACTGTGGTGCAGTACTTC
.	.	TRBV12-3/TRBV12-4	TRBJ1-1	CASSSLGGTEAFF	TGTGCCAGCAGTTCTCTCGGGGGCACTGAAGCTTTCTTT
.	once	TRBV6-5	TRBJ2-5	CASRISYQETQYF	TGTGCCAGCAGGATCTCGTACCAAGAGACCCAGTACTTC
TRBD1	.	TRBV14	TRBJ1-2	CASSPGTGHFYGYTF	TGTGCCAGCAGCCCCGGGACAGGCCACTTCTATGGCTACACCTTC
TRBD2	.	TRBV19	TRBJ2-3	CASSPPGGSGSGTDTQYF	TGTGCCAGTAGCCCCCCCGGGGGAAGCGGGAGTGGGACAGATACGCAGTATTTT
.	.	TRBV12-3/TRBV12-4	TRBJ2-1	CASRQDSYNEQFF	TGTGCCAGCAGACAGGACTCCTACAATGAGCAGTTCTTC
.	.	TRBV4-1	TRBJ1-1	CASSQGGLGFLWNTEAFF	TGCGCCAGCAGCCAAGGGGGGTTGGGTTTTTTGTGGAACACTGAAGCTTTCTTT
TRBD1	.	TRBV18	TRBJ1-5	CASSPTRQGGGFYSNQPQHF	TGTGCCAGCTCACCCACCCGACAGGGAGGGGGGTTTTATAGCAATCAGCCCCAGCATTTT
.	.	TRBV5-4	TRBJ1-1	CASSLGVVGSAEAFF	TGTGCCAGCAGCTTGGGTGTTGTGGGTTCCGCTGAAGCTTTCTTT
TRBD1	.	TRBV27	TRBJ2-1	CASSRPGQGIDEQFF	TGTGCCAGCAGTCGTCCGGGACAGGGAATCGATGAGCAGTTCTTC
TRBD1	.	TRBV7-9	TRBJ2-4	CASSSGTGGVWDIQYF	TGTGCCAGCAGCTCCGGGACAGGGGGCGTTTGGGACATTCAGTACTTC
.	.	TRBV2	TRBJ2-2	CASSEARAVTGELFF	TGTGCCAGCAGTGAAGCAAGGGCGGTCACCGGGGAGCTGTTTTTT
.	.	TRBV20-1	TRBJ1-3	CSASDTNSGNTIYF	TGCAGTGCTAGTGACACCAACTCTGGAAACACCATATATTTT
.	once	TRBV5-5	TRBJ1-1	CASSFGPGRGTEAFF	TGTGCCAGCAGCTTTGGACCTGGGAGAGGCACTGAAGCTTTCTTT
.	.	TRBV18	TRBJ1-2	CASSSDIGGGYGYTF	TGTGCCAGCTCATCCGATATCGGGGGGGGCTATGGCTACACCTTC
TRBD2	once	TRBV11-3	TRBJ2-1	CASSFSGTSNEQFF	TGTGCCAGCAGCTTTTCCGGGACTAGCAATGAGCAGTTCTTC
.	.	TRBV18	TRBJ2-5	CASSPGLRETQYF	TGTGCCAGCTCTCCGGGACTCCGGGAGACCCAGTACTTC
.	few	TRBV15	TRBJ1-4	CATSRGYRAGPTNEKLFF	TGTGCCACCAGCAGAGGATACCGGGCCGGACCGACTAATGAAAAACTGTTTTTT
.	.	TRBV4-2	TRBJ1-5	CASSQGAPRQHHQPQHF	TGTGCCAGCAGCCAAGGGGCCCCGAGACAGCACCATCAGCCCCAGCATTTT
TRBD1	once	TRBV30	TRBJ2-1	CAWRGQGAGNEQFF	TGTGCCTGGAGGGGACAGGGGGCTGGTAATGAGCAGTTCTTC
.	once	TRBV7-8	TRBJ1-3	CASSFLTGSGNTIYF	TGTGCCAGCAGCTTCCTGACAGGCTCTGGAAACACCATATATTTT
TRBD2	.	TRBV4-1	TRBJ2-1	CASSHPGLTHNEQFF	TGCGCCAGCAGCCATCCGGGACTAACCCACAATGAGCAGTTCTTC
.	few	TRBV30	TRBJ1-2	CAWTEGDAYGYTF	TGTGCCTGGACCGAGGGAGATGCCTATGGCTACACCTTC
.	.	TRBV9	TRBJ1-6	CASSVAVGGDSPLHF	TGTGCCAGCAGCGTAGCTGTGGGGGGGGATTCACCCCTCCACTTT
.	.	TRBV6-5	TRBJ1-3	CASSYHKTGNTIYF	TGTGCCAGCAGTTACCACAAGACTGGAAACACCATATATTTT
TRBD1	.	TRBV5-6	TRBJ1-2	CASSYQGAVYGYTF	TGTGCCAGCAGCTACCAGGGGGCTGTCTATGGCTACACCTTC
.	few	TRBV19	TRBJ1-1	CASSDLRQVNTEAFF	TGTGCCAGTAGCGACTTACGACAAGTTAACACTGAAGCTTTCTTT
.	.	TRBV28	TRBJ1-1	CASSLGGVSYTEAFF	TGTGCCAGCAGTTTAGGGGGGGTATCCTACACTGAAGCTTTCTTT
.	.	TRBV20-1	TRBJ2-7	CSASQGLQAHEQYF	TGCAGTGCTAGTCAGGGTCTCCAGGCCCACGAGCAGTACTTC
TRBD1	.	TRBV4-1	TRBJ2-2	CASSLMGQGGNTGELFF	TGCGCCAGCAGCCTTATGGGACAGGGAGGGAACACCGGGGAGCTGTTTTTT
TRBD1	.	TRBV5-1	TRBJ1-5	CASSLAGGQPQHF	TGCGCCAGCAGCTTGGCAGGGGGTCAGCCCCAGCATTTT
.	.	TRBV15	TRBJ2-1	CATSRDRNTWRNEQFF	TGTGCCACCAGCAGAGATCGGAATACCTGGCGTAATGAGCAGTTCTTC
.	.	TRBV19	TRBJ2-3	CATTGTWSTDTQYF	TGTGCCACTACCGGGACATGGAGCACAGATACGCAGTATTTT
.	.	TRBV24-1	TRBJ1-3	CATTLKGSGNTIYF	TGTGCCACCACCTTGAAAGGCTCTGGAAACACCATATATTTT
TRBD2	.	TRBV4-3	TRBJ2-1	CASSLGTSGGYNEQFF	TGCGCCAGCAGCCTTGGGACTAGCGGGGGGTACAATGAGCAGTTCTTC
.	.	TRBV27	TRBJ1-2	CASSYGGRVGYTF	TGTGCCAGCAGTTATGGGGGGCGAGTGGGCTACACCTTC
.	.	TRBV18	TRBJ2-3	CASSPGADTQYF	TGTGCCAGCTCACCGGGGGCAGATACGCAGTATTTT
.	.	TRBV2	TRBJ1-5	CASSGVGGVRQPQHF	TGTGCCAGCAGTGGGGTGGGGGGCGTTCGACAGCCCCAGCATTTT
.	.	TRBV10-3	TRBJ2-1	CAISTGDYNEQFF	TGTGCCATCAGTACGGGAGATTACAATGAGCAGTTCTTC
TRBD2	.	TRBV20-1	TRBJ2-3	CSASQGGGVLDTQYF	TGCAGTGCTAGTCAGGGCGGGGGGGTATTAGATACGCAGTATTTT
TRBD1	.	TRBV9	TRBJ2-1	CASSVGGTGGREQFF	TGTGCCAGCAGCGTAGGCGGGACAGGGGGTCGGGAGCAGTTCTTC
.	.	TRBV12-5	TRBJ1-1	CASGRPKILGDTEAFF	TGTGCTAGTGGCCGACCTAAAATCCTCGGGGACACTGAAGCTTTCTTT
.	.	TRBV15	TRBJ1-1	CATSSRTGGAEAFF	TGTGCCACCAGCTCCCGGACCGGAGGCGCTGAAGCTTTCTTT
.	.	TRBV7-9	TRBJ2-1	CASSSLSDISYNEQFF	TGTGCCAGCAGCTCGTTGTCGGATATCTCCTACAATGAGCAGTTCTTC
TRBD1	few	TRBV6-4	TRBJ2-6	CASSLGQGISGANVLTF	TGTGCCAGCAGTCTTGGACAGGGGATCTCTGGGGCCAACGTCCTGACTTTC
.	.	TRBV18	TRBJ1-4	CASQTTGTPNEKLFF	TGTGCCAGCCAAACAACCGGGACACCTAATGAAAAACTGTTTTTT
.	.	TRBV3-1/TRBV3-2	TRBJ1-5	CASTHSSSNQPQHF	TGTGCCAGCACTCATTCCAGTAGCAATCAGCCCCAGCATTTT
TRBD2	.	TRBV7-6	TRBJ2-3	CASSLGSSGRARVTDTQYF	TGTGCCAGCAGCTTAGGTTCTAGCGGGAGGGCCCGGGTCACAGATACGCAGTATTTT
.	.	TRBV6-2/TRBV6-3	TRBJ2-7	CASSYSGHNEQYF	TGTGCCAGCAGTTACTCGGGACACAACGAGCAGTACTTC
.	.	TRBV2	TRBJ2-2	CASSKHWAGELFF	TGTGCCAGCAGTAAACACTGGGCCGGGGAGCTGTTTTTT
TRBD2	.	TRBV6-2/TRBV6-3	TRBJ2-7	CASSRSSGGPYEQYF	TGTGCCAGCAGCCGCTCTAGCGGGGGCCCTTACGAGCAGTACTTC
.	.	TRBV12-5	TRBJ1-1	CASAPSGLTEAFF	TGTGCTAGTGCCCCCTCGGGGCTCACTGAAGCTTTCTTT
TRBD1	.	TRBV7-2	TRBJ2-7	CASSSGQGATYEQYF	TGTGCCAGCAGTTCGGGACAGGGGGCCACCTACGAGCAGTACTTC
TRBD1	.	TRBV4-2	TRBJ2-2	CASSQDLGTGTGELFF	TGTGCCAGCAGCCAAGATCTGGGGACAGGGACCGGGGAGCTGTTTTTT
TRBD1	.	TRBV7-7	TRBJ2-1	CASSLGGTGYNEQFF	TGTGCTAGCAGCTTAGGCGGGACAGGGTACAATGAGCAGTTCTTC
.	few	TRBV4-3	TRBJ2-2	CASQLANTGELFF	TGCGCCAGCCAACTGGCGAACACCGGGGAGCTGTTTTTT
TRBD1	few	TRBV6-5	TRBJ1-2	CASSRQGGKHGYTF	TGTGCCAGCAGCAGACAGGGGGGAAAGCATGGCTACACCTTC
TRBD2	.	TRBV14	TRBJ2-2	CASSITSAGELFF	TGTGCCAGCAGCATCACTAGCGCCGGGGAGCTGTTTTTT
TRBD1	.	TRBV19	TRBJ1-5	CASSMEIYRGRVNQPQHF	TGTGCCAGTAGTATGGAAATCTACAGGGGGCGGGTCAATCAGCCCCAGCATTTT